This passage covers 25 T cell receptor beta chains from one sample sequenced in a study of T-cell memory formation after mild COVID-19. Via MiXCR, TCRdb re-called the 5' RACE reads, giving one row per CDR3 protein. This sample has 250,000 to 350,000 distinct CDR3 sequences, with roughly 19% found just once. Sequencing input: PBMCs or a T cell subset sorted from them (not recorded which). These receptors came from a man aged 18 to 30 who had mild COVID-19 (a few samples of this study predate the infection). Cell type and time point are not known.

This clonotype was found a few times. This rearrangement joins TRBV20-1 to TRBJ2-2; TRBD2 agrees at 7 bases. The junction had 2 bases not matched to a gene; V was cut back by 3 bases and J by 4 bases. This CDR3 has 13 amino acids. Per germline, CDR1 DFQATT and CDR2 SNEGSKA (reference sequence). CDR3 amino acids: CSARGRGTGELFF. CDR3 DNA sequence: TGCAGTGCTAGGGGGAGGGGCACCGGGGAGCTGTTTTTT.

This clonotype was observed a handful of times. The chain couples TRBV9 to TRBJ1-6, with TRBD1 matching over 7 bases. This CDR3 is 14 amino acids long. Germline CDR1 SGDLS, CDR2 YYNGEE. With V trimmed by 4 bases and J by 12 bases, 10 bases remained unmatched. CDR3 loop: CASSPRQGRGPLHF. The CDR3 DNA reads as TGTGCCAGCAGCCCAAGACAGGGAAGGGGACCCCTCCACTTT.

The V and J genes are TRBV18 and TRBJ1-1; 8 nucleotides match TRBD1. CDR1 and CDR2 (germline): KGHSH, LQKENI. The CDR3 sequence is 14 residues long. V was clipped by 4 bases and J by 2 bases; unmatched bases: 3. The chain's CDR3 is CASSLTGENTEAFF. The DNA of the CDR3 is TGTGCCAGCTCACTGACAGGGGAAAACACTGAAGCTTTCTTT.

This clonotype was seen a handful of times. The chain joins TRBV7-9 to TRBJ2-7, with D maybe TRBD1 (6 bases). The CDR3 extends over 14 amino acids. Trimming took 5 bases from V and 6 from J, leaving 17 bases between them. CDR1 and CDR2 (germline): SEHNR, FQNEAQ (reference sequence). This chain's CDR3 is CASSPIQGTGEQYF. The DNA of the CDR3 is TGTGCCAGCAGCCCAATACAGGGCACCGGCGAGCAGTACTTC.

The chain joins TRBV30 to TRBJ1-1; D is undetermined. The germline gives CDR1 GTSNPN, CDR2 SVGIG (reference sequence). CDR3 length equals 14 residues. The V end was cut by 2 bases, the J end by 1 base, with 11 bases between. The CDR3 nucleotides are TGTGCCTGGAGTAAGAAAGGCGAGAACACTGAAGCTTTCTTT. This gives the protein CAWSKKGENTEAFF.

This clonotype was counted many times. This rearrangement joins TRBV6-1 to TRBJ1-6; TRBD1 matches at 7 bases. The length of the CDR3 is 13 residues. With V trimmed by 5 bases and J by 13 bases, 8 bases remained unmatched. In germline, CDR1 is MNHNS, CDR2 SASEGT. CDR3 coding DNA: TGTGCCAGCAGTTCTACTCAGGGGGTCCCCCTCCACTTT. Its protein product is CASSSTQGVPLHF.

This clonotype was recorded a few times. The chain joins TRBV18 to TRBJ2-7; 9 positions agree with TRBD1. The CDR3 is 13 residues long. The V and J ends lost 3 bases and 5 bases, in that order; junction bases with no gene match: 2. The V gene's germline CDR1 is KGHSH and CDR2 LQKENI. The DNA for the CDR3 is TGTGCCAGCTCACCCCGACAGGGGGACGAGCAGTACGTC. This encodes CASSPRQGDEQYV.

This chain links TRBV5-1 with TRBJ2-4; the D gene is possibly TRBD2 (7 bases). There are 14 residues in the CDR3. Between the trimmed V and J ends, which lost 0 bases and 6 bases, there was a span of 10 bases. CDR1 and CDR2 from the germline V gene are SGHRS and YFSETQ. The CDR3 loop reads CASSLEGEGNIQYF. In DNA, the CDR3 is TGCGCCAGCAGCTTGGAGGGGGAGGGAAACATTCAGTACTTC.

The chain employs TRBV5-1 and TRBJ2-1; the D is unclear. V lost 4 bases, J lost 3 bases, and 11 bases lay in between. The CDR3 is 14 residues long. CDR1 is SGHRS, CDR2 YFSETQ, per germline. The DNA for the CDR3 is TGCGCCAGCAGCCATGAGACGTACTACAATGAGCAGTTCTTC. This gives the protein CASSHETYYNEQFF.

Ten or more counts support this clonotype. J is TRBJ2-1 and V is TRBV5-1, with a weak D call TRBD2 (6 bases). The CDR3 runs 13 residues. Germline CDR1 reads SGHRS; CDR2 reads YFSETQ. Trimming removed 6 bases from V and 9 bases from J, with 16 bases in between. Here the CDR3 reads CASISGGGSEQFF. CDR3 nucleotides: TGCGCCAGCATAAGTGGGGGAGGTAGTGAGCAGTTCTTC.

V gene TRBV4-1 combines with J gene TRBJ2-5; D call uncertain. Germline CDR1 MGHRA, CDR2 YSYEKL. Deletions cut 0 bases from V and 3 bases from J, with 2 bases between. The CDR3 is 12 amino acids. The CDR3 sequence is CASSQDEETQYF. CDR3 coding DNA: TGCGCCAGCAGCCAAGACGAAGAGACCCAGTACTTC.

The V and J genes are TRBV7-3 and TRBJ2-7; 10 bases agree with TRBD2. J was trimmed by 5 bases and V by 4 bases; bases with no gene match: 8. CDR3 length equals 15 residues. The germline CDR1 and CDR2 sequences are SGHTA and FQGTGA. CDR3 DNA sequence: TGTGCCAGCAGCTCTAGCGGGGGTTACCTCGACGAGCAGTACTTC. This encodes CASSSSGGYLDEQYF.

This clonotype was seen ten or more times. The CDR3 DNA is TGTGCCAGCAGTTACGGGACTAGCGGTAATGAGCAGTTCTTC. It yields the protein CASSYGTSGNEQFF. The V and J genes are TRBV6-2 or TRBV6-3 and TRBJ2-1; TRBD2 agrees at 11 bases. J gave up 7 bases and V 2 bases, and 1 base lay outside the gene matches. This CDR3 region has 14 residues. The V gene's germline CDR1 is MNHEY and CDR2 SVGEGT.

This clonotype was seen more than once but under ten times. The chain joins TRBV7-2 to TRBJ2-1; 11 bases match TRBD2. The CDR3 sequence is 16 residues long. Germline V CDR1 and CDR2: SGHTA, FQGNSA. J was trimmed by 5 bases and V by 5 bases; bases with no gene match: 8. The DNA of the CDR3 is TGTGCCAGCAGCCTTACCGGGACTAGCGGTAACAATGAGCAGTTCTTC. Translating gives CASSLTGTSGNNEQFF.

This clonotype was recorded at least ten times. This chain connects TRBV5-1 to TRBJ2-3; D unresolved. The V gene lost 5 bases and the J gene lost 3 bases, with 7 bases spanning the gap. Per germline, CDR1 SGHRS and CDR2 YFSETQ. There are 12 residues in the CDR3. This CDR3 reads CASRGETDTQYF. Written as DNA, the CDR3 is TGCGCCAGCAGAGGCGAAACAGATACGCAGTATTTT.

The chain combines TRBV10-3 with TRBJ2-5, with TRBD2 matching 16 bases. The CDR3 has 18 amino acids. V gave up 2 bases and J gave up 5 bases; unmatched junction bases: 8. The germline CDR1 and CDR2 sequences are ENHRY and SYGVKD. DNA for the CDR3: TGTGCCATCAGTGAGCCCGGGACTAGCGGGGGGGCCAGGGAGACCCAGTACTTC. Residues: CAISEPGTSGGARETQYF.

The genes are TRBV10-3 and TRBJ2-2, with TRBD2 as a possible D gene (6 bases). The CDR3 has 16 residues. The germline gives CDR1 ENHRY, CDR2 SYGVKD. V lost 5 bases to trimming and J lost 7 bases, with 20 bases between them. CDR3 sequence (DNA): TGTGCCATCAGTAGCGGGCCTATACGTGATGGCGGGGAGCTGTTTTTT. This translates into CAISSGPIRDGGELFF.

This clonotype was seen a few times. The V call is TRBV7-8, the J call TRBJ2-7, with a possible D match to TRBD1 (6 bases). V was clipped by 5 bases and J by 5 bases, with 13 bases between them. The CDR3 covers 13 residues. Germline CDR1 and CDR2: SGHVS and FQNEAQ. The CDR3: CASSINRVHEQYV. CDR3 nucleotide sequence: TGTGCCAGCAGCATTAACAGGGTACACGAGCAGTACGTC.

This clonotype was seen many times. DNA of the CDR3: TGCGCCAGCAGCTTGGAAGGGGGCCGTTGGAATGAGCAGTTCTTC. It specifies CASSLEGGRWNEQFF. The chain uses TRBV5-1 and TRBJ2-1; 7 bases line up with TRBD1. V was pared by 0 bases and J by 7 bases, with 7 bases of the junction left unmatched. Germline lookup yields CDR1 SGHRS and CDR2 YFSETQ. The CDR3 extends over 15 amino acids. Together with reference TRBV5-1 and TRBJ2-1, the CDR3 gives the full variable domain: KAGVTQTPRYLIKTRGQQVTLSCSPISGHRSVSWYQQTPGQGLQFLFEYFSETQRNKGNFPGRFSGRQFSNSRSEMNVSTLELGDSALYLCASSLEGGRWNEQFFGPGTRLTVL.

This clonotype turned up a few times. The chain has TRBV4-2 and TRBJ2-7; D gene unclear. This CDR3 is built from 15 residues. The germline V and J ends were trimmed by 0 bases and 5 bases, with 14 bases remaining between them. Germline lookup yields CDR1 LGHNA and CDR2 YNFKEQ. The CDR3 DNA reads TGTGCCAGCAGCCAAGAGTGGTCGGCTACGAACGAGCAGTACTTC. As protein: CASSQEWSATNEQYF.

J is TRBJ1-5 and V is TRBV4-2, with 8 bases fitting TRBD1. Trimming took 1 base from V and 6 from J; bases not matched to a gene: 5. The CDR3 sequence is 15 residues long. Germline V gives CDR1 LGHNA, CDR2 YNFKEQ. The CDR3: CASSQGTGNTQPQHF. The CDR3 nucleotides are TGTGCCAGCAGCCAAGGGACAGGGAATACTCAGCCCCAGCATTTT.

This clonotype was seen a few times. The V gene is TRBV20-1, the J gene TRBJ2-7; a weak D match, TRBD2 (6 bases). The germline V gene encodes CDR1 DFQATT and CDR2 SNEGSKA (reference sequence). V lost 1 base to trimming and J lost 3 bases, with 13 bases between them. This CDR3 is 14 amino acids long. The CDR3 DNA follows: TGCAGTGCTAGAGCGGCGGGGAAGGGCTACGAGCAGTACTTC. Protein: CSARAAGKGYEQYF.

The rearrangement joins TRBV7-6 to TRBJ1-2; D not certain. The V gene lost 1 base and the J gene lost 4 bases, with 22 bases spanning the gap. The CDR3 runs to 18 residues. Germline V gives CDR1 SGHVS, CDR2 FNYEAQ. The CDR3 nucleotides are TGTGCCAGCAGCTTAGATAGGAGAAAGCAAAAAACGGCCTATGGCTACACCTTC. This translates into CASSLDRRKQKTAYGYTF.

The chain's CDR3 is CASTPSGRSYEQYF. The CDR3, as DNA: TGTGCCAGCACCCCATCAGGACGCAGCTACGAGCAGTACTTC. This chain links TRBV7-6 with TRBJ2-7; D ambiguous. The CDR3 extends over 14 amino acids. Trimming pared 7 bases from V and 3 bases from J, leaving 16 bases between. Germline loops: CDR1 SGHVS, CDR2 FNYEAQ.

The CDR3 is CASSYSYRDGSYGYTF. Here the CDR3 DNA reads TGTGCCAGCAGTTACTCGTACCGCGACGGTTCCTATGGCTACACCTTC. The V and J genes are TRBV6-2 or TRBV6-3 and TRBJ1-2; D gene ambiguous. Germline V gene data show CDR1 as MNHEY and CDR2 as SVGEGT. This CDR3 region has 16 residues. Trimming stripped 0 bases from V and 4 bases from J, with 15 bases between.